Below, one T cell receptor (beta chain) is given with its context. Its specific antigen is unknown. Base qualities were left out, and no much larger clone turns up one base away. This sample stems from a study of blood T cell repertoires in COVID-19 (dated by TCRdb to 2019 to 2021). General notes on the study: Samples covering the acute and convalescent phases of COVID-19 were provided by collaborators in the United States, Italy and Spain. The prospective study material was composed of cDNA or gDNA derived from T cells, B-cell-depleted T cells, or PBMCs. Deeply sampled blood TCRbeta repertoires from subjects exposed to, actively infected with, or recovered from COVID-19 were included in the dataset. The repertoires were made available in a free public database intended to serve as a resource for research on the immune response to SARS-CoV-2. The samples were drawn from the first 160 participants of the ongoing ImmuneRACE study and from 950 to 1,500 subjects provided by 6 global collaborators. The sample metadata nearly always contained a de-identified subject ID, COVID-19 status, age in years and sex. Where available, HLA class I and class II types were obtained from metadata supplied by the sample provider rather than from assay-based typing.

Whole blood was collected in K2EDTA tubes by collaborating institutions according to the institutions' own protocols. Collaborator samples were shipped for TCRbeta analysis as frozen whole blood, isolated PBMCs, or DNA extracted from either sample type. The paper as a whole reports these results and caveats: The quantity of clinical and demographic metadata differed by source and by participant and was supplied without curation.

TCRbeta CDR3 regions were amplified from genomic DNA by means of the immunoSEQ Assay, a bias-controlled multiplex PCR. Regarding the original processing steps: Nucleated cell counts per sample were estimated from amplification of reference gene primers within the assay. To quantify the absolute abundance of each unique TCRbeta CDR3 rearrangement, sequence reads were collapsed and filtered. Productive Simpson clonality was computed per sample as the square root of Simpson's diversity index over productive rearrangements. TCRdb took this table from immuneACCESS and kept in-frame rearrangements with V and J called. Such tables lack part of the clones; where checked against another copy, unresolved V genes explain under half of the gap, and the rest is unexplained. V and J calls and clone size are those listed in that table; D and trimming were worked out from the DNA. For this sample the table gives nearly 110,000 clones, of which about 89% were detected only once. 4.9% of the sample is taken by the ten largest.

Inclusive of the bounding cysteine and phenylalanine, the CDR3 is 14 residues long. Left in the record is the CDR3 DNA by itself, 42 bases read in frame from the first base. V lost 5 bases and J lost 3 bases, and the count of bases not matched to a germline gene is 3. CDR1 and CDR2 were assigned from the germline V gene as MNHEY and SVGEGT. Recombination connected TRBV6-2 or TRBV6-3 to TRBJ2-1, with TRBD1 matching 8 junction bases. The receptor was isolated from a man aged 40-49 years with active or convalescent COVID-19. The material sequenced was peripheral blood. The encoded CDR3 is CASSPGQDYNEQFF. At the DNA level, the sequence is TGTGCCAGCAGTCCGGGACAGGACTACAATGAGCAGTTCTTC.